This TCR beta chain was documented in a study of cytomegalovirus exposure and HLA in healthy donors. The data were produced by immunoSEQ multiplex PCR, yet TCRdb's version contains in-frame clones alone and is incomplete. This table holds 250,000 to 300,000 clones, 85% to 90% found once. Germline CDR1 is MNHEY and CDR2 is SVGAGI. CDR3 size: 16 residues. Losses at the gene ends were 0 bases for V and 4 bases for J; bases not matched to a gene: 3. Comment on this clone: Its antigen is still unknown.

Overall study results and limits: Under in vitro conditions, three CMV-associated chains were confirmed as specific for CMV antigens. Listed as cytomegalovirus-associated were 164 TCR beta chains. The classifier reportedly diagnosed cytomegalovirus status with high sensitivity and specificity. Rarity marked most TCR sequences, yet some public TCRs occurred in many donors.

This sequence originates from a woman aged 18-29 years in good health and CMV-seronegative. The J gene is TRBJ2-1, the V gene TRBV6-5; 10 bases line up with TRBD2. The sequenced sample consisted of PBMCs. The CDR3: CASSYSSGGAYNEQFF. CDR3 nucleotide sequence: TGTGCCAGCAGTTACTCGAGCGGGGGGGCTTACAATGAGCAGTTCTTC.